One sample yielded the 8 T cell receptor beta chains listed below, sequenced in a study of T cell repertoires in cytomegalovirus infection. TCRdb reprocessed the reads via MiXCR and lists one record per CDR3 protein. The sample consists of some 300,000 distinct CDR3 sequences, 15% to 20% of them appearing once. Sequencing was carried out using PBMCs. These receptors came from a human donor in good health (CMV status not recorded). Some clones in this sample may be carry-over from other donors' samples.

The chain uses TRBV20-1 and TRBJ1-2, with D maybe TRBD1 (5 bases). CDR1 is DFQATT, CDR2 SNEGSKA, per germline (reference sequence). CDR3 length: 15 residues. V lost 1 base and J 3 bases, leaving 15 bases between the germline ends. The CDR3 region has the DNA TGCAGTGCTAGAGTAGTAGGACAACGCGACTATGGCTACACCTTC. This sequence encodes CSARVVGQRDYGYTF.

The chain employs TRBV15 and TRBJ1-5; 9 bases agree with TRBD1. CDR3 length equals 16 residues. The germline V gene encodes CDR1 LNHNV and CDR2 YYDKDF (reference sequence). Trimming removed 3 bases from V and 7 bases from J; junction bases left unmatched: 10. The CDR3 protein is CATSRFPGQGAQPQHF. CDR3 bases: TGTGCCACCAGCAGGTTTCCGGGACAGGGAGCACAGCCCCAGCATTTT.

The sample holds many counts of this clonotype. The chain links TRBV25-1 to TRBJ1-4, with D unresolved. This CDR3 contains 16 residues. The V end was cut by 0 bases, the J end by 7 bases, with 15 bases between. Germline values: CDR1 MGHDK, CDR2 SYGVNS. The CDR3 DNA reads TGTGCCAGCAGTGAATATTGGCGGGGATCTGGTGAAAAACTGTTTTTT. Residues: CASSEYWRGSGEKLFF. Full variable domain (remainder filled in from reference TRBV25-1 and TRBJ1-4): EADIYQTPRYLVIGTGKKITLECSQTMGHDKMYWYQQDPGMELHLIHYSYGVNSTEKGDLSSESTVSRIRTEHFPLTLESARPSHTSQYLCASSEYWRGSGEKLFFGSGTQLSVL.

The chain uses TRBV12-3 or TRBV12-4 and TRBJ2-5; TRBD2 matches 7 bases. The CDR3 totals 14 residues. V lost 5 bases, J lost 5 bases, and 8 bases stayed unmatched. The CDR3 is CASSRGGQAETQYF. DNA for the CDR3: TGTGCCAGCAGTAGGGGAGGGCAGGCGGAGACCCAGTACTTC.

The chain joins TRBV25-1 to TRBJ2-5, with D perhaps matching TRBD2 (6 bases). Per the germline V gene, CDR1 is MGHDK and CDR2 is SYGVNS. The CDR3 is made up of 15 amino acids. Between the trimmed V and J ends, which lost 3 bases and 4 bases, there was a span of 15 bases. CDR3 coding DNA: TGTGCCAGCAGTGAGTTAGCGGATTTGAGAGAGACCCAGTACTTC. Amino acid sequence: CASSELADLRETQYF.

This clonotype was seen at least ten times. J is TRBJ1-1 and V is TRBV7-2; TRBD1 matches 8 bases. The length of the CDR3 is 13 residues. The trim removed 4 bases at V and 7 bases at J, leaving 5 bases unmatched. Germline lookup yields CDR1 SGHTA and CDR2 FQGNSA. CDR3 sequence: CASSYQGASEAFF. In DNA form, the CDR3 reads TGTGCCAGCAGCTATCAGGGGGCGAGTGAAGCTTTCTTT.

This clonotype was seen only a few times. V is TRBV3-1 and J is TRBJ2-3; D might be TRBD2 (6 bases). Germline V gene lookup returns CDR1 LGHDT and CDR2 YNNKEL (reference sequence). The ends were cut back, 4 bases at V and 6 bases at J, with 23 bases in the middle. The CDR3 runs to 17 residues. The CDR3 loop is CASSPLIVADVLDTQYF. The DNA of the CDR3 is TGTGCCAGCAGCCCTTTGATCGTAGCGGACGTCCTGGATACGCAGTATTTT.

The chain combines TRBV2 with TRBJ2-7; D may be TRBD1 (6 bases). Germline V gene data show CDR1 as SNHLY and CDR2 as FYNNEI. The CDR3 totals 16 residues. V was pared by 4 bases and J by 5 bases, with 21 bases between. The CDR3 loop is CASSGMGAHRIDEQYF. CDR3 nucleotides: TGTGCCAGCAGTGGGATGGGGGCGCATAGGATCGACGAGCAGTACTTC.